This T cell receptor (beta chain) was sequenced during a study of long-term antiretroviral therapy in people with HIV. Study results and caveats: Following ART, diversity rose but still fell short of transplant donor controls.

This clone was seen a few times. The antigen remains undetermined. Investigators performed immunoSEQ version v3.0 at survey level. Sequencing had a target that covered roughly 40,000-50,000 T-cell genomes per sample. Data came from immunoSEQ multiplex PCR; TCRdb stores just in-frame clones and leaves some out. The sample holds some 20,000 clones; more than 75% are singletons and the top ten take about 4.4%. Germline-derived CDR1 and CDR2 are SGHTA and FQGTGA. The CDR3 is 14 amino acids. Trimming left V 4 bases short and J 8 bases short, with 12 bases between. The material sequenced was unsorted PBMCs, taken about 5.7 years after starting antiretroviral therapy. The TCR originated in a man between 25 and 39 years old with HIV. The chain recombines TRBV7-3 with TRBJ1-6; D is possibly TRBD1 (5 bases). CDR3 loop: CASSSLGGDSPLHF. In DNA, the CDR3 is TGTGCCAGCAGCTCTCTTGGGGGTGATTCACCCCTCCACTTT.